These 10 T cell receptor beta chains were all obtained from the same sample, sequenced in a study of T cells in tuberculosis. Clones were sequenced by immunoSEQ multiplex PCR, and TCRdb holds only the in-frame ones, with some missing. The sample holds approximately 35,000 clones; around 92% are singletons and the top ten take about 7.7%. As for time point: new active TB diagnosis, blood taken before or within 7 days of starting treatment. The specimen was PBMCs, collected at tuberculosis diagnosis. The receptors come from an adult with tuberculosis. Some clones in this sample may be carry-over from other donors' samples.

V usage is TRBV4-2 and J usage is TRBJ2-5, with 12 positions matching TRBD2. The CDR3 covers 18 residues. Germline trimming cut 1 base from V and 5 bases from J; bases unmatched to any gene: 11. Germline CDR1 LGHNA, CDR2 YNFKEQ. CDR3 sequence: CASSQGEASGGAWETQYF. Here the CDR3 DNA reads TGTGCCAGCAGCCAAGGCGAAGCTAGCGGGGGGGCCTGGGAGACCCAGTACTTC.

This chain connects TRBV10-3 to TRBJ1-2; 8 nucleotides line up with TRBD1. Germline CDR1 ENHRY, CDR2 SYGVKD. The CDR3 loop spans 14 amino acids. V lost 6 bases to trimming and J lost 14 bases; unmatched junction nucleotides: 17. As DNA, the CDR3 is TGTGCCATCAGCCCCTCGACAGGGGTCCCAATTTCAACCTTC. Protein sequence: CAISPSTGVPISTF.

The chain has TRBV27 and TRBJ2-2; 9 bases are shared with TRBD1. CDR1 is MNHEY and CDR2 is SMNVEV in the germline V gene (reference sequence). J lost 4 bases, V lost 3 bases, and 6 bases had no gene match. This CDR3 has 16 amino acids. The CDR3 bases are TGTGCCAGCAGTTTCGGTCGGACAGGGGCCACCGGGGAGCTGTTTTTT. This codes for CASSFGRTGATGELFF.

The DNA of the CDR3 is TGCAGCGTCGAGGGGCAGGGGGCGGAAAATGAGCAGTTCTTC. Protein sequence: CSVEGQGAENEQFF. The rearrangement joins TRBV29-1 to TRBJ2-1; 8 positions agree with TRBD1. V lost 6 bases to trimming and J lost 7 bases; unmatched junction nucleotides: 11. CDR3 size: 14 residues. Germline V gene data show CDR1 as SQVTM and CDR2 as ANQGSEA.

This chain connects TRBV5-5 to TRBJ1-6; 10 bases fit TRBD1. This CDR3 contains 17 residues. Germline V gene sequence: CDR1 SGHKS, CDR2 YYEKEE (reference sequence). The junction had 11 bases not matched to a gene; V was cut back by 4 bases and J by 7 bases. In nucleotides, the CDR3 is TGTGCCAGCAGCCGCCGGGACAGGGGTACGGTGAATTCACCCCTCCACTTT. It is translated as CASSRRDRGTVNSPLHF.

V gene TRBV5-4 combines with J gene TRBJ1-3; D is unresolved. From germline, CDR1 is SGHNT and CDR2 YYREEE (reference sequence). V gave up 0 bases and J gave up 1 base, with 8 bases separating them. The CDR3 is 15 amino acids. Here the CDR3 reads CASSLAGRSGNTIYF. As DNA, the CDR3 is TGTGCCAGCAGCTTGGCCGGCAGGTCTGGAAACACCATATATTTT. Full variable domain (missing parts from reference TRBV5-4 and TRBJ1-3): ETGVTQSPTHLIKTRGQQVTLRCSSQSGHNTVSWYQQALGQGPQFIFQYYREEENGRGNFPPRFSGLQFPNYSSELNVNALELDDSALYLCASSLAGRSGNTIYFGEGSWLTVV.

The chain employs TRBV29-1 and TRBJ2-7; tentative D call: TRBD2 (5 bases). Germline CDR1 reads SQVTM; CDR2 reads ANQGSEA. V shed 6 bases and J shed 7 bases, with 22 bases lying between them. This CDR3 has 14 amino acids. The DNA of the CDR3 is TGCAGCGTCTCCGGGATGCTAAAAATTGGGGAGCAGTACTTC. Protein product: CSVSGMLKIGEQYF.

The CDR3 nucleotides are TGCGCCAGCAGCGAGGACGGGACAACTAATGAAAAACTGTTTTTT. It codes for CASSEDGTTNEKLFF. The V and J genes are TRBV5-1 and TRBJ1-4; no definite D call. With 4 bases removed from V and 0 bases from J, the gap between germline ends came to 10 bases. This CDR3 comprises 15 residues. Germline V CDR1 and CDR2: SGHRS, YFSETQ. Looking up the rest from reference TRBV5-1 and TRBJ1-4 gives the full variable domain: KAGVTQTPRYLIKTRGQQVTLSCSPISGHRSVSWYQQTPGQGLQFLFEYFSETQRNKGNFPGRFSGRQFSNSRSEMNVSTLELGDSALYLCASSEDGTTNEKLFFGSGTQLSVL.

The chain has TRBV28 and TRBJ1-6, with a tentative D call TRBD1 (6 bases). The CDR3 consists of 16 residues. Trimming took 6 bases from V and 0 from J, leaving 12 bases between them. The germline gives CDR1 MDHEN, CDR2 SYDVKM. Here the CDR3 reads CASRLGGSSYNSPLHF. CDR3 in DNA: TGTGCCAGCAGGTTAGGGGGGAGCTCCTATAATTCACCCCTCCACTTT.

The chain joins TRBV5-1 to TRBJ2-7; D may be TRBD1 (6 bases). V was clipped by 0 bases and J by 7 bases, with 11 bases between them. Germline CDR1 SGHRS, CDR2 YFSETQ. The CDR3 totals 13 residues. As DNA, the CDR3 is TGCGCCAGCAGCTTGGCTCTTAGGGGGGAGCAGTACTTC. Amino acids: CASSLALRGEQYF.